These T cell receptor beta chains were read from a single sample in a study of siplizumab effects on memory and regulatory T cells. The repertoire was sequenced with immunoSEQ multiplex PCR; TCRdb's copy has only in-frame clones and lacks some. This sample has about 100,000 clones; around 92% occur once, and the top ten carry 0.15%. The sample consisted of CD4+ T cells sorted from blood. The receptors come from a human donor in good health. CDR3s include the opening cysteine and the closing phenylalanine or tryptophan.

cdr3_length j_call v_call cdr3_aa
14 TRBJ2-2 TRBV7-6 CASSPPRTPGELFF
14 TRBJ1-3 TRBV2 CASKPAELGNTIYF
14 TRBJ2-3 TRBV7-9 CASSLALILDTQYF
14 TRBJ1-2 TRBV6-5 CASSFRTGNYGYTF
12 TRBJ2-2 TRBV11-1 CASSLVPGELFF
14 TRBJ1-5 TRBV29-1 CSEARQAGDQPQHF
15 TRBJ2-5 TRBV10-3 CAISESSQIQETQYF
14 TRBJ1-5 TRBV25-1 CASSRRDSNQPQHF
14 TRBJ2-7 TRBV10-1 CASSEPGLGYEQYF
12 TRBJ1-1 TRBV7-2 CASSWDRESAFF
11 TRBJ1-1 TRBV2 CASTGNTEAFF
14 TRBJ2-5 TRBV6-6 CASSYVAGKETQYF
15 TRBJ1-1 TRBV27 CASSLLFRGESEAFF
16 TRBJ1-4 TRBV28 CASSPPGQGIFRFLFF
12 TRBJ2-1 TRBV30 CAWAANYNEQFF
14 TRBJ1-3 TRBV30 CACVPGQGRYTIYF
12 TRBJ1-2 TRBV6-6 CASSYDGVRYTF
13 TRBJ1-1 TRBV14 CASSKQGNTEAFF
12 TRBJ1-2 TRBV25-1 CARAQRTDGYTF
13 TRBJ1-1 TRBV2 CASIGTGNTEAFF
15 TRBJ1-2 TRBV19 CASSVDLFSNYGYTF
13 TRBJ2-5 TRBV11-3 CASSRQGVETQYF
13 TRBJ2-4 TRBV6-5 CASSFNRKNIQYF
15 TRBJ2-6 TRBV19 CASSPTEAGANVLTF
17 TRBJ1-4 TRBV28 CASREWLTGTANEKLFF
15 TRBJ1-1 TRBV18 CASSLTTGVGTEAFF
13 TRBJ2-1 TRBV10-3 CAIRLAGAYEQFF
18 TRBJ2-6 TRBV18 CASSPLGEAAAGANVLTF
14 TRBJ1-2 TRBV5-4 CASRPGTFSTGYTF
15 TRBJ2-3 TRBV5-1 CASSLVVGSTDTQYF
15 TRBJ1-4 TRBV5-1 CASSLTGGTSEKLFF
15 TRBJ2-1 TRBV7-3 CASSPRAGVVYEQFF
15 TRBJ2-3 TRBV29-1 CSVLPLDRDTDTQYF
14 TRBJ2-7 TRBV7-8 CATGRQDRTYEQYF
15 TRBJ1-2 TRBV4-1 CASSQATGLVYGYTF
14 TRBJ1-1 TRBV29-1 CSVVHRGRAPEAFF
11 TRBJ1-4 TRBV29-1 CSCERNEKLFF
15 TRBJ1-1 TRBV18 CASSPAGQANTEAFF
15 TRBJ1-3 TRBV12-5 CASGSGTGTGNTIYF
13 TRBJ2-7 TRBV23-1 CASCRRDSYEQYF
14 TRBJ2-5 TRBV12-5 CASGLVWDGETQYF
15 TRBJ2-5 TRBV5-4 CASSPSGLRGETQYF
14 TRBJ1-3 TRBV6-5 CASSPTASGNTIYF
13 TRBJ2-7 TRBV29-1 CSVTRYRDYEQYF
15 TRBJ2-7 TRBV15 CATSSTSGGLYEQYF